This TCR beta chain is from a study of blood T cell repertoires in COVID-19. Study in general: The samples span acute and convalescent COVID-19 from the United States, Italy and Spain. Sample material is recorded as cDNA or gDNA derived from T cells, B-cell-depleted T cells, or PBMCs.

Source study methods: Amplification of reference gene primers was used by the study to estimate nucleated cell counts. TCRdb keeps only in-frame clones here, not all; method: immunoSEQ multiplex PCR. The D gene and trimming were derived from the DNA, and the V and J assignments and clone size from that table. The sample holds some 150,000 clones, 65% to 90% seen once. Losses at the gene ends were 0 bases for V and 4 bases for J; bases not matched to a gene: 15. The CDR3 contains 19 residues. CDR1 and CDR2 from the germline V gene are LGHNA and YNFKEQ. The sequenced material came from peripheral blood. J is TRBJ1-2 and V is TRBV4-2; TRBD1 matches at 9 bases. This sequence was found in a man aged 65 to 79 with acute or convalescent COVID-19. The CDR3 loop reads CASSQEIPRPGTGSYGYTF. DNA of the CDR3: TGTGCCAGCAGCCAAGAAATCCCCCGCCCCGGGACAGGGAGCTATGGCTACACCTTC.